This entry lists 29 T cell receptor beta chains sequenced from one sample in a study of neurological immune-mediated disorders. From the 5' RACE reads, TCRdb called clonotypes with MiXCR, one entry per CDR3 protein. This table has tens of thousands of distinct CDR3 sequences, approximately 3.3% appearing once. Specimen: PBMCs. The receptor set was obtained from a middle-aged man with multiple sclerosis.

This clonotype came up many times. V gene TRBV20-1 combines with J gene TRBJ1-3; D might be TRBD1 (5 bases). There are 17 residues in the CDR3. Trimming pared 0 bases from V and 1 base from J, leaving 16 bases between. Germline CDR1 DFQATT, CDR2 SNEGSKA (reference sequence). The CDR3 DNA sequence: TGCAGTGCTAGAGATCTTCAGTTTGGGGCGTCTGGAAACACCATATATTTT. This codes for CSARDLQFGASGNTIYF.

This clonotype was observed at least ten times. The V and J genes are TRBV20-1 and TRBJ2-5, with D perhaps given as TRBD1 or TRBD2 (6 bases each). Germline V CDR1 and CDR2: DFQATT, SNEGSKA (reference sequence). V was trimmed by 6 bases and J by 5 bases, leaving 16 bases between them. The CDR3 sequence is 13 residues long. In nucleotides, the CDR3 is TGCAGTGCATTGGGGGGCGCAGGGGAGACCCAGTACTTC. Amino acids: CSALGGAGETQYF.

V is TRBV28 and J is TRBJ1-4; D is unresolved. V lost 3 bases to trimming and J lost 4 bases, with 12 bases between them. Germline V gene sequence: CDR1 MDHEN, CDR2 SYDVKM. The CDR3 contains 15 residues. CDR3 in amino acids: CASSFIGQINEKLFF. CDR3 DNA: TGTGCCAGCAGTTTTATTGGGCAGATTAATGAAAAACTGTTTTTT.

There are many counts of this clonotype. The V gene is TRBV6-6, the J gene TRBJ1-5; TRBD1 might be the D (6 bases). The V end was cut by 2 bases, the J end by 5 bases, with 13 bases between. The CDR3 extends over 15 amino acids. Germline assignment: CDR1 MNHNY and CDR2 SVGAGI (reference sequence). CDR3 nucleotides: TGTGCCAGCAGTTACAGCGGGGGGCGGCATCAGCCCCAGCATTTT. This gives the protein CASSYSGGRHQPQHF.

In its sample, this clonotype was seen many times. The chain links TRBV20-1 to TRBJ2-3; TRBD2 aligns across 9 bases. The V gene end was trimmed by 0 bases and the J gene end by 4 bases; junction bases not matched to a gene: 5. CDR3 length: 15 residues. Germline loops: CDR1 DFQATT, CDR2 SNEGSKA (reference sequence). The CDR3 spells CSARDGRGGPDTQYF. CDR3 DNA: TGCAGTGCTAGAGATGGGCGGGGGGGGCCAGATACGCAGTATTTT.

This clonotype showed up many times. V gene TRBV12-3 or TRBV12-4 combines with J gene TRBJ1-5; 8 nucleotides line up with TRBD1. J lost 2 bases, V lost 7 bases, and 10 bases had no gene match. This CDR3 is built from 16 residues. The CDR3 region is CASTRQGYFGNQPQHF. CDR3 bases: TGTGCCAGCACCAGACAGGGGTACTTTGGCAATCAGCCCCAGCATTTT.

There are a few counts of this clonotype. One end of the junction fails to match germline, which may point to a read error. J is TRBJ1-5 and V is TRBV5-1, with 8 bases that match TRBD1. CDR1 is SGHRS, CDR2 YFSETQ, per germline. There are 16 residues in the CDR3. Written as DNA, the CDR3 is TGCGCCAGCAGCCGAGATGGGACAGGACACAATCAGCCCCAGAATTTT. Translating it yields CASSRDGTGHNQPQNF.

The chain links TRBV20-1 to TRBJ1-6; TRBD1 aligns across 7 bases. V trimming: 6 bases; J trimming: 5 bases; junction bases outside the gene matches: 13. The CDR3 covers 16 residues. Germline assignment: CDR1 DFQATT and CDR2 SNEGSKA (reference sequence). The CDR3 here is CSARRPAGGNNSPLHF. The CDR3 DNA reads TGCAGTGCACGCAGACCCGCAGGGGGGAATAATTCACCCCTCCACTTT.

Ten or more counts support this clonotype. The chain carries TRBV12-3 or TRBV12-4 and TRBJ1-5; 7 bases fit TRBD1. V lost 1 base to trimming and J lost 3 bases; unmatched junction nucleotides: 3. There are 15 residues in the CDR3. In nucleotides, the CDR3 is TGTGCCAGCAGTTTAGAGCAGGGGGACAATCAGCCCCAGCATTTT. Encoded protein: CASSLEQGDNQPQHF.

This clonotype has at least ten counts. The V gene is TRBV27, the J gene TRBJ2-3; 8 positions match TRBD1. V lost 5 bases, J lost 0 bases, and 7 bases stayed unmatched. CDR3 size: 16 residues. Germline lookup yields CDR1 MNHEY and CDR2 SMNVEV (reference sequence). CDR3 nucleotide sequence: TGTGCCAGCAGTCCCCCGGACAGGGAAAGCACAGATACGCAGTATTTT. Protein product: CASSPPDRESTDTQYF.

This clonotype was counted ten times or more. This chain joins TRBV27 and TRBJ2-7; tentatively, D is TRBD1 (6 bases). The CDR3 extends over 14 amino acids. The V and J ends lost 5 bases and 3 bases respectively, with 14 bases between them. Germline V gives CDR1 MNHEY, CDR2 SMNVEV (reference sequence). As DNA, the CDR3 is TGTGCCAGCAGTCAAGACAGGTTCGGCTACGAGCAGTACTTC. It codes for CASSQDRFGYEQYF.

Regarding this clonotype: Because the CDR3 is missing its conserved closing phenylalanine or tryptophan, this is likely a read error. The chain couples TRBV4-2 to TRBJ1-4; D uncertain. Per germline, CDR1 LGHNA and CDR2 YNFKEQ. V was clipped by 0 bases and J by 5 bases, with 13 bases between them. The CDR3 runs to 16 residues. In DNA, the CDR3 is TGTGCCAGCAGCCAAGAATTCCGGCAGAAGAATGAAAAACTGTTTATT. Encoded protein: CASSQEFRQKNEKLFI.

In its sample, this clonotype was seen many times. This chain uses TRBV24-1 with TRBJ2-7; 8 bases agree with TRBD1. Germline loops: CDR1 KGHDR, CDR2 SFDVKD. The CDR3 consists of 15 residues. The V gene end was trimmed by 4 bases and the J gene end by 5 bases; junction bases not matched to a gene: 9. The CDR3 coding sequence is TGTGCCACCAGTGACTATAGACAGGGGAAGCACGAGCAGTACTTC. Amino acids: CATSDYRQGKHEQYF.

With regard to this clonotype: Since a much larger clone is just one base distant, this may be a read error. The chain is built from TRBV7-9 and TRBJ2-3, with D perhaps matching TRBD1 (6 bases). The CDR3 consists of 16 residues. V lost 2 bases and J 1 base, leaving 13 bases between the germline ends. Germline CDR1 reads SEHNR; CDR2 reads FQNEAQ (reference sequence). This CDR3 is CASSLSRDTGTDTQYF. The CDR3 DNA reads as TGTGCCAGCAGCTTAAGCCGGGACACTGGCACAGATACGCAGTATTTT. Based on the CDR3 plus reference TRBV7-9 and TRBJ2-3, the full variable domain is DTGVSQNPRHKITKRGQNVTFRCDPISEHNRLYWYRQTLGQGPEFLTYFQNEAQLEKSRLLSDRFSAERPKGSFSTLEIQRTEQGDSAMYLCASSLSRDTGTDTQYFGPGTRLTVL.

This clonotype was seen a handful of times. A much bigger clone sits one base away, suggesting this may be a read error. This chain connects TRBV3-1 to TRBJ1-1, with D unresolved. Per the germline V gene, CDR1 is LGHDT and CDR2 is YNNKEL (reference sequence). V gave up 9 bases and J gave up 8 bases, with 10 bases separating them. The CDR3 is 10 amino acids. CDR3 nucleotides: TGTGCCAGATCGGGGTTGGAAGCTTTCTTT. Its protein product is CARSGLEAFF.

This clonotype has a count of ten or more. V and J are TRBV5-1 and TRBJ2-2; 7 nucleotides line up with TRBD1. Trimming at V came to 4 bases and at J to 7 bases, leaving 7 bases not matched to a gene. Germline-derived CDR1 and CDR2 are SGHRS and YFSETQ. The CDR3 sequence is 14 residues long. DNA of the CDR3: TGCGCCAGCAGCATAGACAGGGCATTCGGGGAGCTGTTTTTT. This translates into CASSIDRAFGELFF.

This clonotype was counted many times. CDR3: CSAGNSGGPNEQFF. The CDR3 DNA reads as TGCAGTGCTGGAAATAGCGGGGGGCCTAATGAGCAGTTCTTC. The chain has TRBV20-1 and TRBJ2-1; 10 bases are a match to TRBD2. V shed 5 bases and J 7 bases; nucleotides not matched to a gene: 8. The germline V gene has CDR1 DFQATT and CDR2 SNEGSKA (reference sequence). The CDR3 totals 14 residues.

The sample holds many counts of this clonotype. The genes are TRBV7-9 and TRBJ2-7; TRBD2 matches at 7 bases. Trimming cost V 5 bases and J 3 bases; bases outside gene matches: 10. This CDR3 is 15 amino acids long. Germline V gene data show CDR1 as SEHNR and CDR2 as FQNEAQ (reference sequence). Here the CDR3 reads CASSPTSGEFYEQYF. CDR3 DNA sequence: TGTGCCAGCAGCCCCACCAGCGGGGAGTTCTACGAGCAGTACTTC.

Many counts were recorded for this clonotype. The chain uses TRBV20-1 and TRBJ2-5, with D maybe TRBD1 (5 bases). Germline lookup yields CDR1 DFQATT and CDR2 SNEGSKA (reference sequence). Trimming took 3 bases from V and 7 from J, leaving 18 bases between them. The CDR3 spans 14 residues. Here the CDR3 DNA reads TGCAGTGCTAGGGGCCAGGACACTGTAGGGACCCAGTACTTC. Translation: CSARGQDTVGTQYF.

This clonotype was recorded at least ten times. J is TRBJ2-5 and V is TRBV5-5; D possibly corresponds to TRBD2 (6 bases). The CDR3 covers 14 residues. Looked up from germline, CDR1 is SGHKS and CDR2 is YYEKEE (reference sequence). V was cut by 2 bases and J by 3 bases, with 11 bases left in between. CDR3 region: CASSFIIAEETQYF. CDR3 sequence (DNA): TGTGCCAGCAGCTTTATAATAGCGGAAGAGACCCAGTACTTC.

This clonotype came up many times. Here the CDR3 reads CASSKYRAHDYGYTF. CDR3 bases: TGTGCCAGCAGTAAATACAGGGCCCACGACTATGGCTACACCTTC. This sequence joins TRBV28 and TRBJ1-2; D may be TRBD1 (6 bases). Per the germline V gene, CDR1 is MDHEN and CDR2 is SYDVKM. This CDR3 has 15 amino acids. The V end lost 5 bases, the J end lost 3 bases, and 16 bases lay between the germline ends.

There are many counts of this clonotype. This chain connects TRBV20-1 to TRBJ1-1; the D gene is possibly TRBD1 (6 bases). V dropped 3 bases and J dropped 0 bases, with 14 bases sitting between them. The CDR3 contains 15 residues. Germline lookup yields CDR1 DFQATT and CDR2 SNEGSKA (reference sequence). CDR3 sequence: CSASSGQLLNTEAFF. CDR3 nucleotide sequence: TGCAGTGCTAGTTCAGGACAGTTGTTGAACACTGAAGCTTTCTTT.

This clonotype was counted ten times or more. V usage is TRBV18 and J usage is TRBJ2-7, with unresolved D. Trimming shortened V by 6 bases and J by 0 bases, and 18 bases separated the two germline ends. The CDR3 has 16 residues. From germline, CDR1 is KGHSH and CDR2 LQKENI. The CDR3 region is CASSPVLHESSYEQYF. In DNA, the CDR3 is TGTGCCAGCTCCCCGGTCTTGCACGAGAGCTCCTACGAGCAGTACTTC.

This clonotype occurred many times. V gene TRBV27 combines with J gene TRBJ2-7; 15 bases are a match to TRBD2. CDR3 length: 16 residues. V gave up 6 bases and J gave up 2 bases; unmatched junction bases: 5. Germline CDR1 and CDR2: MNHEY and SMNVEV (reference sequence). The CDR3 sequence: CASRGTSGGTTYEQYF. DNA of the CDR3: TGTGCCAGCAGAGGGACTAGCGGGGGGACAACCTACGAGCAGTACTTC.

This clonotype was picked up many times. This chain connects TRBV6-1 to TRBJ1-5; D remains ambiguous. The CDR3 totals 13 residues. Trimming cost V 2 bases and J 4 bases, with 6 bases left between them. The germline CDR1 and CDR2 sequences are MNHNS and SASEGT. The CDR3 sequence: CASSENWNQPQHF. DNA for the CDR3: TGTGCCAGCAGTGAAAACTGGAATCAGCCCCAGCATTTT.

This clonotype has ten or more counts. Here the CDR3 DNA reads TGTGCTAGTGGTTTGGGACGGACAGTAGCCAAAAACATTCAGTACTTC. It yields the protein CASGLGRTVAKNIQYF. The chain links TRBV12-5 to TRBJ2-4, with D possibly matching TRBD1 (6 bases). The CDR3 spans 16 residues. The germline V and J ends were trimmed by 1 base and 0 bases, with 10 bases remaining between them. Germline loops: CDR1 LGHNT, CDR2 FRNRAP.

This clonotype came up many times. V is TRBV20-1 and J is TRBJ1-6, with 7 bases matching TRBD1. V trimming: 5 bases; J trimming: 5 bases; junction bases outside the gene matches: 6. The CDR3 length is 14 residues. Germline assignment: CDR1 DFQATT and CDR2 SNEGSKA (reference sequence). The CDR3 loop is CSAQQGVNNSPLHF. As DNA, the CDR3 is TGCAGTGCTCAGCAGGGGGTAAATAATTCACCCCTCCACTTT.

This clonotype was seen many times. The chain uses TRBV13 and TRBJ1-2; D might be TRBD1 (6 bases). The V end lost 5 bases, the J end lost 4 bases, and 14 bases lay between the germline ends. The CDR3 sequence is 14 residues long. The germline V gene encodes CDR1 PRHDT and CDR2 FYEKMQ (reference sequence). The CDR3 protein is CASSPRDRFYGYTF. CDR3 coding DNA: TGTGCCAGCAGCCCGAGAGACAGGTTCTATGGCTACACCTTC.

This clonotype was counted at least ten times. This sequence joins TRBV5-5 and TRBJ2-1, with unresolved D. The CDR3 sequence is 15 residues long. V gave up 1 base and J gave up 0 bases, with 8 bases separating them. The V gene's germline CDR1 is SGHKS and CDR2 YYEKEE (reference sequence). CDR3 nucleotides: TGTGCCAGCAGCTTGCTCAGTAGCTCCTACAATGAGCAGTTCTTC. The encoded protein is CASSLLSSSYNEQFF.